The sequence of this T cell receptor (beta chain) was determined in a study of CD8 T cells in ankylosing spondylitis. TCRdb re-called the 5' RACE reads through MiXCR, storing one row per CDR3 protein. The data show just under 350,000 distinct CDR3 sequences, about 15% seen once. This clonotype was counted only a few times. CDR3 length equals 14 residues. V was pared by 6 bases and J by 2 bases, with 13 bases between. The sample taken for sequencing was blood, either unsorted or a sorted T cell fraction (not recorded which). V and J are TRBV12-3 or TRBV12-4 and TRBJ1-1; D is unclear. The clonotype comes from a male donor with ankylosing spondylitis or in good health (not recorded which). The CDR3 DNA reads TGTGCCAGCAGAGAACAGATTTCTAACACTGAAGCTTTCTTT. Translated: CASREQISNTEAFF.